The source of this T cell receptor (beta chain) is a study of regulatory T cells in long-lasting Graves disease. Looked up from germline, CDR1 is LNHDA and CDR2 is SQIVND (reference sequence). Trimming removed 3 bases at V and 2 bases at J, with 17 bases between. The CDR3 is 16 amino acids. CDR3 regions were amplified by Arm-PCR using iRepertoire HTBI primers to build TCR beta libraries. One entry per CDR3 protein results from TCRdb running MiXCR on the multiplex PCR reads. This sample has 700,000 or so distinct CDR3 sequences; about 30% occur once, and the top ten carry under 55%. Time point meaning: persistent/refractory GD, antithyroid drugs over 5 years with positive TRAb. From RNA extracted from PBMCs, the TCR library was made.

The chain employs TRBV19 and TRBJ2-7; D might be TRBD1 or TRBD2, each matching 5 bases. Sequences were derived from peripheral blood mononuclear cells (PBMCs), sampled when the disease was refractory, from a patient treated with antithyroid drugs. The sequence came from a female donor with Graves disease. CDR3 bases: TGTGCCAGTAGTATCCTCATGGGGGATTTTCCCTACGAGCAGTACTTC. This gives the protein CASSILMGDFPYEQYF.